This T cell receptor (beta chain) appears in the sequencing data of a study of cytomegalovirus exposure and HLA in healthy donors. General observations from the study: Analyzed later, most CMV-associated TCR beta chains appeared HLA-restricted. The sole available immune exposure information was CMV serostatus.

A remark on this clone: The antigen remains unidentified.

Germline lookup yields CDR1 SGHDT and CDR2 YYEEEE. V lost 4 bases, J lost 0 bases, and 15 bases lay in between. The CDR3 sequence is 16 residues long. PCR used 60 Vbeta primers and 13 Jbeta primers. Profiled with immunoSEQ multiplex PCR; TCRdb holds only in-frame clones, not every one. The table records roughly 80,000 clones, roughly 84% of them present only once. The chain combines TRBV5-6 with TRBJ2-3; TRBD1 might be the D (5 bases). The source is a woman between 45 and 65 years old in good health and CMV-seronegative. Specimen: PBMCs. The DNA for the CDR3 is TGTGCCAGCAGCCTAGGCAGGGTGGGGAGCACAGATACGCAGTATTTT. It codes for CASSLGRVGSTDTQYF.